The 19 T cell receptor beta chains below come from one sample, sequenced in a study of siplizumab effects on memory and regulatory T cells. Libraries were prepared by immunoSEQ multiplex PCR; TCRdb keeps only in-frame clonotypes and omits some of them. The sample lists about 110,000 clones; roughly 89% were seen once. The specimen was CD4+ T cells sorted from blood. The receptors were gathered from a human donor in good health.

This chain connects TRBV5-1 to TRBJ2-7, with D possibly called TRBD1 or TRBD2 (5 bases each). The CDR3 sequence is 15 residues long. V gave up 4 bases and J gave up 1 base, with 15 bases separating them. CDR1 and CDR2 (germline): SGHRS, YFSETQ. The CDR3: CASSPGPLISYEQYF. The CDR3 nucleotides are TGCGCCAGCAGCCCGGGACCTCTTATTTCCTACGAGCAGTACTTC.

This clone showed up just a few times. The chain recombines TRBV19 with TRBJ2-7; D perhaps matches TRBD1 (6 bases). This CDR3 comprises 12 residues. From germline, CDR1 is LNHDA and CDR2 SQIVND (reference sequence). Trimming pared 10 bases from V and 2 bases from J, leaving 12 bases between. The CDR3 spells CATHRAPYEQYF. The CDR3 coding sequence is TGTGCCACCCACAGGGCCCCCTACGAGCAGTACTTC.

The rearrangement links TRBV6-5 to TRBJ1-2, with 7 bases matching TRBD1. This CDR3 contains 13 residues. The V gene end was trimmed by 4 bases and the J gene end by 4 bases; junction bases not matched to a gene: 3. Germline lookup yields CDR1 MNHEY and CDR2 SVGAGI. This chain's CDR3 is CASSSTGAYGYTF. In nucleotides, the CDR3 is TGTGCCAGCAGTTCCACAGGGGCCTATGGCTACACCTTC.

The J gene is TRBJ2-3, the V gene TRBV5-4, with 8 bases aligning to TRBD2. Germline CDR1 SGHNT, CDR2 YYREEE (reference sequence). Trimming at V came to 4 bases and at J to 2 bases, leaving 12 bases not matched to a gene. The CDR3 spans 17 residues. The CDR3: CASSPLLGGALTDTQYF. The CDR3 DNA reads as TGTGCCAGCAGCCCTCTACTCGGGGGGGCGCTCACAGATACGCAGTATTTT.

The chain uses TRBV6-1 and TRBJ2-3; D unresolved. Trimming removed 6 bases at V and 0 bases at J, with 10 bases between. Germline CDR1 and CDR2: MNHNS and SASEGT. CDR3 size: 14 residues. The DNA of the CDR3 is TGTGCCAGCAGGTACACAGAGAGCACAGATACGCAGTATTTT. Its translation is CASRYTESTDTQYF.

The rearrangement joins TRBV5-1 to TRBJ2-1; tentatively, D is TRBD1 (6 bases). Germline V CDR1 and CDR2: SGHRS, YFSETQ. The CDR3 spans 15 residues. The V end was cut by 4 bases, the J end by 6 bases, with 17 bases between. CDR3 in amino acids: CASSVSSDRPNEQFF. The CDR3 coding sequence is TGCGCCAGCAGCGTGTCTTCTGACAGGCCCAATGAGCAGTTCTTC.

The genes are TRBV10-3 and TRBJ2-7, with TRBD1 matching 9 bases. The germline gives CDR1 ENHRY, CDR2 SYGVKD. The V and J ends lost 2 bases and 6 bases, in that order; junction bases with no gene match: 8. The CDR3 length is 15 residues. CDR3 nucleotide sequence: TGTGCCATCAGTGAGCAAACCGGGACAGGGACCGAGCAGTACTTC. This gives the protein CAISEQTGTGTEQYF.

The gene calls are TRBV6-6 and TRBJ1-5; no clear D gene. CDR1 and CDR2 from the germline V gene are MNHNY and SVGAGI (reference sequence). The CDR3 spans 13 residues. V was clipped by 5 bases and J by 0 bases, with 5 bases between them. In nucleotides, the CDR3 is TGTGCCAGCAGTCAGAATAGCAATCAGCCCCAGCATTTT. Its protein product is CASSQNSNQPQHF.

The chain employs TRBV27 and TRBJ2-2; D not certain. The length of the CDR3 is 13 residues. The V and J ends lost 3 bases and 3 bases respectively, with 5 bases between them. CDR1 is MNHEY and CDR2 is SMNVEV in the germline V gene (reference sequence). The CDR3 DNA sequence: TGTGCCAGCAGTTTGTATGACACCGGGGAGCTGTTTTTT. It specifies CASSLYDTGELFF.

This chain uses TRBV6-5 with TRBJ2-5; D tentatively reads TRBD1 or TRBD2 (5 bases each). The J call could be wrong; TRBJ2-7 is a better fit for the DNA end. Germline CDR1 and CDR2: MNHEY and SVGAGI. This CDR3 is 15 amino acids long. The CDR3, as DNA: TGTGCCAGCAGTTACTCCGGGACCACTTCCTACGAGCAGTACTTC. Translating gives CASSYSGTTSYEQYF.

This clone was observed once. V usage is TRBV19 and J usage is TRBJ1-4; a possible D gene is TRBD1 (6 bases). The length of the CDR3 is 14 residues. The V end was cut by 6 bases, the J end by 5 bases, with 13 bases between. Germline CDR1 LNHDA, CDR2 SQIVND (reference sequence). CDR3 region: CASRLQGSNEKLFF. CDR3 sequence (DNA): TGTGCCAGTAGGCTACAGGGTTCGAATGAAAAACTGTTTTTT.

This clone came up a few times. The gene calls are TRBV2 and TRBJ1-2, with 9 nucleotides matching TRBD1. CDR3 length: 13 amino acids. Trimming cost V 4 bases and J 6 bases; bases outside gene matches: 3. Per germline, CDR1 SNHLY and CDR2 FYNNEI. In DNA, the CDR3 is TGTGCCAGCAGTGTAGGGACAGGGAATGGCTACACCTTC. Translating it yields CASSVGTGNGYTF.

As to this clone: One end of the junction is discordant with germline, which a read error may explain. This chain uses TRBV25-1 with TRBJ2-3; D is ambiguous. The V gene's germline CDR1 is MGHDK and CDR2 SYGVNS. This CDR3 comprises 12 residues. The CDR3 bases are TGTGCCAGCAGTGAGTTTAGGGATACACAGTATTTT. Its translation is CASSEFRDTQYF.

The V gene is TRBV5-6, the J gene TRBJ2-5; D is ambiguous. This CDR3 comprises 11 residues. Germline assignment: CDR1 SGHDT and CDR2 YYEEEE. The V and J ends lost 2 bases and 1 base respectively, with 0 bases between them. The CDR3 nucleotides read TGTGCCAGCAGCTTCCAAGAGACCCAGTACTTC. Translated: CASSFQETQYF.

This clone appeared once. This chain links TRBV2 with TRBJ1-1, with 8 bases fitting TRBD1. Looked up from germline, CDR1 is SNHLY and CDR2 is FYNNEI. This CDR3 spans 17 amino acids. V lost 10 bases and J lost 4; bases outside the gene matches: 20. In nucleotides, the CDR3 is TGTGCCACCCAATTCCAGGGGGCGCCGGGAATGGGCACTGAAGCTTTCTTT. This sequence encodes CATQFQGAPGMGTEAFF. The full variable domain, with the rest looked up from reference TRBV2 and TRBJ1-1, is EPEVTQTPSHQVTQMGQEVILRCVPISNHLYFYWYRQILGQKVEFLVSFYNNEISEKSEIFDDQFSVERPDGSNFTLKIRSTKLEDSAMYFCATQFQGAPGMGTEAFFGQGTRLTVV.

The chain combines TRBV11-1 with TRBJ2-5, with a possible D match to TRBD1 (5 bases). Germline CDR1 reads SGHAT; CDR2 reads FQDESV (reference sequence). Trimming pared 5 bases from V and 0 bases from J, leaving 13 bases between. This CDR3 is 15 amino acids long. CDR3 sequence (DNA): TGTGCCAGCAGCCCAGGGCTGGGAAACCAAGAGACCCAGTACTTC. It encodes CASSPGLGNQETQYF.

The chain combines TRBV29-1 with TRBJ1-1; no clear D gene. Germline V gives CDR1 SQVTM, CDR2 ANQGSEA. V lost 4 bases, J lost 1 base, and 4 bases lay in between. This CDR3 has 11 residues. The DNA of the CDR3 is TGCAGCGTTGGTTGGAACACTGAAGCTTTCTTT. Amino acids: CSVGWNTEAFF.

V gene TRBV18 combines with J gene TRBJ1-2; D unresolved. Trimming removed 2 bases from V and 4 bases from J, with 14 bases in between. This CDR3 has 15 amino acids. The germline V gene encodes CDR1 KGHSH and CDR2 LQKENI. The CDR3: CASSPATPPGYGYTF. DNA for the CDR3: TGTGCCAGCTCACCAGCCACCCCCCCGGGCTATGGCTACACCTTC.

The chain couples TRBV6-5 to TRBJ1-5; the match to TRBD1 covers 8 bases. CDR1 and CDR2 (germline): MNHEY, SVGAGI. The CDR3 contains 15 residues. With 0 bases clipped from V and 6 bases from J, the junction kept 4 bases outside the gene matches. DNA for the CDR3: TGTGCCAGCAGTTACTCGTACAGGGGGGGTCAGCCCCAGCATTTT. Amino acids: CASSYSYRGGQPQHF.